This TCR beta chain was recorded in a study of shared clonotypes between healthy human individuals. Running of the assay took place at deep level. Authors' methods: ImmunoSEQ output held junction-only sequences without quality scores, so filtering differed. Sequenced by immunoSEQ multiplex PCR; TCRdb stores in-frame clones only, minus some. The DNA was the basis for D and trimming; V, J and clone size are from that table. Found here are 1,400,000 or so clones, 97% to 99% of them singletons; the top ten hold about 0.4%. The V gene's germline CDR1 is SGHTA and CDR2 FQGNSA. CDR3 length: 18 residues. Trimming removed 1 base from V and 2 bases from J; junction bases left unmatched: 3. Donors comprised healthy HIV-negative adults lacking recent acute infections or vaccinations.

This chain connects TRBV7-2 to TRBJ2-6, with TRBD1 identical over 12 bases. Material for sequencing was naive CD4+ T cells sorted from blood. The subset was: CD45RA+ positively selected. The receptor was isolated from a man aged 25 to 40 in good health. For the CDR3, the DNA is TGTGCCAGCAGCTTAGTGGGGACAGGGGGCACTGGGGCCAACGTCCTGACTTTC. Residues: CASSLVGTGGTGANVLTF.